The text below deals with one T cell receptor beta chain. These data are taken from a study of T-cell memory formation after mild COVID-19. TCRdb recomputed calls from the 5' RACE reads with MiXCR, one row per CDR3 protein. The table lists approximately 150,000 distinct CDR3 sequences, 13% of them singletons. This CDR3 is built from 14 residues. CDR1 is SGHAT, CDR2 FQNNGV, per germline. V lost 0 bases, J lost 9 bases, and 6 bases stayed unmatched. This rearrangement joins TRBV11-2 to TRBJ1-1; 8 bases fit TRBD1. Input material: PBMCs or a T cell subset sorted from them (not recorded which). The source is a young man who had mild COVID-19 (a few samples of this study predate the infection). Cell type and time point are not known. The CDR3 is CASSLEAQGVKAFF. The DNA for the CDR3 is TGTGCCAGCAGCTTAGAGGCACAGGGGGTGAAAGCTTTCTTT.